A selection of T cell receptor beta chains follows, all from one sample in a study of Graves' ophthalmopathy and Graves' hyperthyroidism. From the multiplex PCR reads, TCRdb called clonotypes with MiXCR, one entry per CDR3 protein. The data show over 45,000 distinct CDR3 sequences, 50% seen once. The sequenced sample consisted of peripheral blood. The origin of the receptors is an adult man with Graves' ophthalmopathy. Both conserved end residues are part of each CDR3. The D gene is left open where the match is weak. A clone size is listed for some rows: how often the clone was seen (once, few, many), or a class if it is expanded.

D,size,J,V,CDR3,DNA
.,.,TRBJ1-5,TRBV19,CASRVESNQPQHF,TGTGCCAGTAGAGTTGAGAGCAATCAGCCCCAGCATTTT
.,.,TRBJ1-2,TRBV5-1,CASSLGQGGYGYTF,TGCGCCAGCAGCTTGGGGCAGGGAGGATATGGCTACACCTTC
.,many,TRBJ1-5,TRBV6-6,CASSYVTSGHYEHF,TGTGCCAGCAGTTACGTAACTAGCGGACACTACGAGCATTTT
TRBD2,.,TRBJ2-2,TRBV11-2,CASSFSPPRTGLAGGLARGRGAVF,TGTGCCAGCAGCTTTTCCCCGCCTAGAACGGGACTAGCGGGAGGGTTAGCTCGGGGCCGGGGAGCTGTTTTT
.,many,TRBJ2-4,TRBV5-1,CASSLDDIGIQYF,TGCGCCAGCAGCCTGGACGATATTGGCATTCAGTACTTC
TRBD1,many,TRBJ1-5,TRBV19,CASSLGQGYNQPQHF,TGTGCCAGTAGTCTGGGACAGGGTTACAATCAGCCCCAGCATTTT
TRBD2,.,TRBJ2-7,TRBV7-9,CASSYGSAGAYEQYF,TGTGCGAGCAGCTATGGGTCAGCGGGAGCCTACGAGCAGTACTTC
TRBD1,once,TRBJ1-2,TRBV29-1,CSSFEDRAHGYTF,TGCAGCAGTTTCGAAGACAGGGCCCATGGCTACACCTTC
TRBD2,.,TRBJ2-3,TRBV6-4,CASSDGGRDTDTQYF,TGTGCCAGCAGTGATGGCGGGAGGGACACAGATACGCAGTATTTT
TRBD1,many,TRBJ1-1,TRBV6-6,CASSDRGENTEAFF,TGTGCCAGCAGTGACAGGGGTGAGAACACTGAAGCTTTCTTT
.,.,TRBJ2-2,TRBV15,CATSSFAGELFF,TGTGCCACCAGCAGCTTCGCCGGGGAGCTGTTTTTT
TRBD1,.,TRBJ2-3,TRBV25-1,CASSPGTGWPSDTQYF,TGTGCCAGCAGCCCAGGGACAGGGTGGCCCTCAGATACGCAGTATTTT
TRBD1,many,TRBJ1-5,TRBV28,CASRGTGGQPQHF,TGTGCCAGCAGAGGGACAGGTGGTCAGCCCCAGCATTTT
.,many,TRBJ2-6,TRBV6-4,CASSDSGLSGANVLTF,TGTGCCAGCAGTGACTCTGGGTTGTCTGGGGCCAACGTCCTGACTTTC
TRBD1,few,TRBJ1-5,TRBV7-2,CASSASTGVGQPQHF,TGTGCCAGCAGTGCAAGTACAGGGGTGGGCCAGCCCCAGCATTTT
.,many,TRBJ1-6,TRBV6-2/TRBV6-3,CASSYDGEGGSPLHF,TGTGCCAGCAGTTACGACGGGGAAGGTGGATCACCCCTCCACTTT
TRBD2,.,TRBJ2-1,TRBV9,CASSVGGTSENRGQFF,TGTGCCAGCAGCGTAGGGGGGACTAGCGAGAATCGTGGGCAGTTCTTC
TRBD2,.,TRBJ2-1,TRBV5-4,CASSLIAGKANEQFF,TGTGCCAGCAGCTTAATAGCGGGAAAGGCGAATGAGCAGTTCTTC
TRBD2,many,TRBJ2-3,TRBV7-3,CASSLHGGNGADTQYF,TGTGCCAGCAGCTTACACGGGGGGAATGGGGCAGATACGCAGTATTTT
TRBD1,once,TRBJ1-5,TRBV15,CATSRDRGGQPQHF,TGTGCCACCAGCAGGGACAGGGGCGGCCAGCCCCAGCATTTT
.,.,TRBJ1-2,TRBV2,CASSEGGLYGYTF,TGTGCCAGCAGTGAAGGGGGGCTCTATGGCTACACCTTC
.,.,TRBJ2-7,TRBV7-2,CASSLGGGSHEQYF,TGTGCCAGCAGCTTAGGGGGGGGCAGCCACGAGCAGTACTTC
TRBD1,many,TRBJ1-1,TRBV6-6,CASSQSKGAYEAFF,TGTGCCAGCAGTCAATCTAAGGGGGCCTATGAAGCTTTCTTT
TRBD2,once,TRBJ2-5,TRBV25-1,CASSSGLAVPRETQYF,TGTGCCAGCAGCTCCGGACTAGCGGTTCCCCGAGAGACCCAGTACTTC
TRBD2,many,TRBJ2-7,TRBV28,CASSFPASGNTYEQYF,TGTGCCAGCAGTTTCCCCGCCAGCGGGAACACCTACGAGCAGTACTTC
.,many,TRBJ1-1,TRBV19,CASSMEMTENTEAFF,TGTGCCAGTAGTATGGAAATGACAGAGAACACTGAAGCTTTCTTT
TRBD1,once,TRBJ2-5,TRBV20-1,CSARWDRAETQYF,TGCAGTGCTAGATGGGACAGGGCAGAGACCCAGTACTTC
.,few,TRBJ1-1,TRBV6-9,CASSGGHGGATEAFF,TGTGCCAGCAGTGGTGGACACGGGGGGGCCACTGAAGCTTTCTTT
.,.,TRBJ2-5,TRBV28,CASSSPVGGKETQYF,TGTGCCAGCAGTTCCCCGGTAGGGGGTAAAGAGACCCAGTACTTC
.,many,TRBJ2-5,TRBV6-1,CASSEGDSRETQYF,TGTGCCAGCAGTGAAGGTGATAGCAGGGAGACCCAGTACTTC
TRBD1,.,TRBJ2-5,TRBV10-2,CVSSRWDWGTEQETQYF,TGCGTCAGCAGCCGCTGGGATTGGGGGACAGAACAAGAGACCCAGTACTTC
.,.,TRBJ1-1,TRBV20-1,CSARQGETEAFF,TGCAGTGCTAGGCAGGGCGAGACTGAAGCTTTCTTT
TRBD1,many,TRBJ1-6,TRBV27,CASSSDRDSPLHF,TGTGCCAGCAGTTCAGACAGGGATTCACCCCTCCACTTT
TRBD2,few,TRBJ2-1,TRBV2,CASSEIIGGAGEQFF,TGTGCCAGCAGTGAAATAATCGGGGGGGCCGGGGAGCAGTTCTTC
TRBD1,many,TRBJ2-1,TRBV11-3,CASSLGQGMDEQFF,TGTGCCAGCAGCTTGGGACAGGGTATGGATGAGCAGTTCTTC
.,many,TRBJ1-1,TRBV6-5,CASRVGSSNTEAFF,TGTGCCAGCAGAGTTGGGTCCTCGAACACTGAAGCTTTCTTT
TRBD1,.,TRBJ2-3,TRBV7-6,CASSLGQGARGTQYF,TGTGCCAGCAGTCTAGGACAGGGGGCGAGGGGTACGCAGTATTTT
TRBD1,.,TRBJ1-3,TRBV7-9,CASSRTPGGENTIYF,TGTGCCAGCAGCCGAACCCCAGGGGGTGAGAACACCATATATTTT
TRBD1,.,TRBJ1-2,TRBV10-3,CASSYVGQGTYGYTF,TGTGCCAGCAGTTACGTGGGACAGGGGACCTATGGCTACACCTTC
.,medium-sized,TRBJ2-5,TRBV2,CASSDWMETQYF,TGTGCCAGCAGTGACTGGATGGAGACCCAGTACTTC
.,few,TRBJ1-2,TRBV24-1,CATSDPGVGSRNGYTF,TGTGCCACCAGTGACCCGGGGGTGGGATCCAGAAATGGCTACACCTTC
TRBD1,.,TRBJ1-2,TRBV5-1,CASRRQGAVYGYAF,TGCGCCAGCAGAAGGCAGGGGGCTGTGTATGGCTACGCCTTC
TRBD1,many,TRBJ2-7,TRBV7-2,CASSLQGLSYEQYF,TGTGCCAGCAGCCTACAGGGGTTATCCTACGAGCAGTACTTC